A single sample is the source of the 21 T cell receptor beta chains below, sequenced in a study of shared clonotypes between healthy human individuals. TCRdb's copy holds only in-frame clones and misses some; the assay was immunoSEQ multiplex PCR. Of about 490,000 clones in the sample, around four fifths were seen once. Sequencing was done on a sample of PBMCs. These receptor sequences come from a middle-aged woman in good health. Some clones in this sample may be carry-over from other donors' samples.

This chain links TRBV19 with TRBJ2-1, with D possibly TRBD2 on 6 matching bases. Germline-derived CDR1 and CDR2 are LNHDA and SQIVND (reference sequence). V lost 4 bases to trimming and J lost 6 bases, with 16 bases between them. The CDR3 has 15 amino acids. CDR3 protein: CASSRGAGNSNEQFF. Here the CDR3 DNA reads TGTGCCAGTAGTAGAGGTGCGGGAAATAGCAATGAGCAGTTCTTC.

This sequence joins TRBV20-1 and TRBJ1-2; D possibly corresponds to TRBD1 (6 bases). The CDR3 is 11 amino acids. V was cut by 3 bases and J by 10 bases, with 12 bases left in between. Germline V gives CDR1 DFQATT, CDR2 SNEGSKA (reference sequence). This CDR3 is CSARKDRLYTF. The CDR3 DNA is TGCAGTGCTAGGAAGGACAGACTCTACACCTTC.

The chain joins TRBV6-1 to TRBJ2-7; 11 positions agree with TRBD1. Germline V gene data show CDR1 as MNHNS and CDR2 as SASEGT. J gave up 6 bases and V 10 bases, and 8 bases lay outside the gene matches. CDR3 length equals 13 residues. DNA of the CDR3: TGTGCCATAAAGGGACAGGGGGTAGGCGAGCAGTACTTC. Its translation is CAIKGQGVGEQYF.

This sequence joins TRBV4-1 and TRBJ2-3; D perhaps matches TRBD2 (6 bases). Trimming shortened V by 0 bases and J by 7 bases, and 8 bases separated the two germline ends. The CDR3 consists of 13 residues. The germline CDR1 and CDR2 sequences are MGHRA and YSYEKL. CDR3 DNA sequence: TGCGCCAGCAGCCAAGACGGGGACTATACGCAGTATTTT. This codes for CASSQDGDYTQYF.

In this sample, this clone turned up once. This chain uses TRBV6-1 with TRBJ1-2; the D is unclear. V lost 3 bases, J lost 2 bases, and 4 bases lay in between. The CDR3 totals 12 residues. Germline assignment: CDR1 MNHNS and CDR2 SASEGT. The CDR3 region has the DNA TGTGCCAGCAGTGAGAGGAACTATGGCTACACCTTC. It is translated as CASSERNYGYTF.

The chain links TRBV6-1 to TRBJ1-5; D is ambiguous. Germline V gene sequence: CDR1 MNHNS, CDR2 SASEGT. The CDR3 has 12 residues. The germline V and J ends were trimmed by 7 bases and 9 bases, with 13 bases remaining between them. Here the CDR3 DNA reads TGTGCCAGCACCCGAAGCCTAGGGCCCCAGCATTTT. The encoded protein is CASTRSLGPQHF.

This rearrangement joins TRBV5-1 to TRBJ1-4; D is undetermined. There are 15 residues in the CDR3. Germline V gene data show CDR1 as SGHRS and CDR2 as YFSETQ. Trimming removed 1 base at V and 5 bases at J, with 12 bases between. The CDR3 sequence: CASSLFATPNEKLFF. Here the CDR3 DNA reads TGCGCCAGCAGCTTGTTCGCGACACCGAATGAAAAACTGTTTTTT.

Comment on this clone: Other nucleotide sequences from this sample produce the same CDR3. V and J are TRBV28 and TRBJ2-7; 13 bases fit TRBD2. The V gene's germline CDR1 is MDHEN and CDR2 SYDVKM. The CDR3 runs 15 residues. Unmatched junction bases numbered 6, after V lost 6 bases and J lost 4 bases. CDR3: CASSPRGLAGYEQYF. CDR3 sequence (DNA): TGTGCCAGCAGCCCCAGGGGACTAGCGGGATACGAGCAGTACTTC.

The rearrangement links TRBV5-1 to TRBJ2-5, with 11 nucleotides matching TRBD2. The J call is uncertain, as TRBJ2-7 better fits the DNA end. The CDR3 is 15 residues long. Germline V CDR1 and CDR2: SGHRS, YFSETQ. The DNA of the CDR3 is TGCGCCAGCTCGCTAGCGGGAGGACCGACCTACGAGCAGTACTTC. Amino acids: CASSLAGGPTYEQYF.

V usage is TRBV29-1 and J usage is TRBJ2-7; D uncertain. From germline, CDR1 is SQVTM and CDR2 ANQGSEA. The CDR3 length is 13 residues. V lost 2 bases and J lost 2, with 10 bases in between. In nucleotides, the CDR3 is TGCAGCGTTGAAATCGGTCAGGCCTACGAGCAGTACTTC. It yields the protein CSVEIGQAYEQYF.

Concerning this clone itself: Possible read error: a much larger clone is one base away. The V and J genes are TRBV30 and TRBJ1-1; 7 positions agree with TRBD1. V was pared by 3 bases and J by 2 bases, with 6 bases of the junction left unmatched. CDR1 and CDR2 (germline): GTSNPN, SVGIG (reference sequence). The CDR3 totals 14 residues. CDR3 sequence reads: CAWRDRDSNTEAFF. CDR3 DNA sequence: TGTGCCTGGAGGGACCGGGACAGTAACACTGAAGCTTTCTTT.

This clone was seen only a few times. V is TRBV7-8 and J is TRBJ1-5; the D is unclear. This CDR3 is built from 16 residues. The germline gives CDR1 SGHVS, CDR2 FQNEAQ. Trimming removed 5 bases at V and 0 bases at J, with 14 bases between. CDR3 bases: TGTGCCAGCAGCCCAACCGAGGGCAATAGCAATCAGCCCCAGCATTTT. The encoded protein is CASSPTEGNSNQPQHF.

The genes are TRBV5-1 and TRBJ2-1; TRBD2 agrees at 8 bases. V was pared by 1 base and J by 7 bases, with 1 base of the junction left unmatched. In germline, CDR1 is SGHRS, CDR2 YFSETQ. The CDR3 sequence is 13 residues long. The CDR3 coding sequence is TGCGCCAGCAGCTTGACTAGCGGTAATGAGCAGTTCTTC. Protein product: CASSLTSGNEQFF.

This clone was seen repeatedly, ten times or more. Other DNA sequences of this sample code for an identical CDR3. This sequence joins TRBV27 and TRBJ2-1; 7 positions match TRBD1. CDR3 size: 14 residues. The trim removed 2 bases at V and 7 bases at J, leaving 5 bases unmatched. Germline assignment: CDR1 MNHEY and CDR2 SMNVEV (reference sequence). Here the CDR3 DNA reads TGTGCCAGCAGTTTACCGGGACAGAGGAATGAGCAGTTCTTC. It encodes CASSLPGQRNEQFF.

Concerning this clone itself: An end of the junction does not agree with germline; a read error may underlie this. This CDR3 is also generated by other DNA sequences in the sample. The chain recombines TRBV9 with TRBJ2-3; D is unresolved. The CDR3 runs to 16 residues. The germline gives CDR1 SGDLS, CDR2 YYNGEE. For the CDR3, the DNA is TGTGCCAGCAGCGTAGCTTACTACCATAGCACAGATACGCAATATTTT. It yields the protein CASSVAYYHSTDTQYF.

V usage is TRBV28 and J usage is TRBJ1-3; 9 positions agree with TRBD1. Germline V gene sequence: CDR1 MDHEN, CDR2 SYDVKM. This CDR3 has 15 residues. V lost 5 bases and J lost 4; bases outside the gene matches: 6. The CDR3 DNA follows: TGTGCCAGCAGTCAGGGGACAGGGATGGGAAACACCATATATTTT. This codes for CASSQGTGMGNTIYF.

The chain carries TRBV6-1 and TRBJ1-1; possibly TRBD1 for D (6 bases). CDR1 and CDR2 from the germline V gene are MNHNS and SASEGT. V lost 6 bases and J 1 base, leaving 15 bases between the germline ends. The CDR3 is 15 residues long. This CDR3 reads CASRQGLRTNTEAFF. The CDR3 DNA is TGTGCCAGCAGGCAGGGGCTCCGGACGAACACTGAAGCTTTCTTT.

The genes are TRBV5-1 and TRBJ2-6; a weak D match, TRBD2 (6 bases). This CDR3 has 16 amino acids. Germline loops: CDR1 SGHRS, CDR2 YFSETQ. Trimming took off 0 bases at V and 0 bases at J, with 7 bases between the two ends. The CDR3 nucleotides read TGCGCCAGCAGCTTGGACGGGAGCTCTGGGGCCAACGTCCTGACTTTC. It is translated as CASSLDGSSGANVLTF. The full variable domain, completed using reference TRBV5-1 and TRBJ2-6, is KAGVTQTPRYLIKTRGQQVTLSCSPISGHRSVSWYQQTPGQGLQFLFEYFSETQRNKGNFPGRFSGRQFSNSRSEMNVSTLELGDSALYLCASSLDGSSGANVLTFGAGSRLTVL.

The sample holds many counts of this clone. This chain links TRBV27 with TRBJ2-1, with D possibly TRBD2 on 5 matching bases. This CDR3 has 12 amino acids. CDR1 is MNHEY and CDR2 is SMNVEV in the germline V gene (reference sequence). V gave up 0 bases and J gave up 8 bases, with 5 bases separating them. CDR3: CASSLSRDEQFF. Written as DNA, the CDR3 is TGTGCCAGCAGTTTATCGCGGGATGAGCAGTTCTTC.

The chain joins TRBV11-2 to TRBJ2-7; 13 bases are a match to TRBD2. CDR1 and CDR2 from the germline V gene are SGHAT and FQNNGV. V lost 6 bases and J lost 2; bases outside the gene matches: 4. This CDR3 has 15 amino acids. For the CDR3, the DNA is TGTGCCAGCAGATGGACTAGCGGGAGTACCTACGAGCAGTACTTC. Translated: CASRWTSGSTYEQYF.

A word on this clone: Additional DNA sequences in this sample encode the identical CDR3. The chain employs TRBV6-6 and TRBJ1-5; no reliable D call. The CDR3 runs 13 residues. Trimming removed 6 bases from V and 4 bases from J, with 10 bases in between. The germline CDR1 and CDR2 sequences are MNHNY and SVGAGI (reference sequence). This chain's CDR3 is CASSSTENQPQHF. CDR3 in DNA: TGTGCCAGCAGCTCAACCGAAAATCAGCCCCAGCATTTT.